Presented here are 12 T cell receptor beta chains from one specimen sequenced in a study of cytomegalovirus exposure and HLA in healthy donors. PCR amplification relied on 60 Vbeta primers (plus 13 Jbeta primers). Method: immunoSEQ multiplex PCR; TCRdb's copy keeps in-frame clones and lacks some. This table has 100,000 or so clones, about 77% appearing once. The specimen was PBMCs. The receptors here all came from a woman between 45 and 60 years old in good health and CMV-seropositive.

The chain links TRBV18 to TRBJ1-1; TRBD1 is a possible D gene (5 bases). Trimming cost V 0 bases and J 4 bases, with 18 bases left between them. The germline gives CDR1 KGHSH, CDR2 LQKENI. The CDR3 is 17 amino acids. The CDR3 region has the DNA TGTGCCAGCTCACCACCGCCAGGGACTCCCGGGGGCACTGAAGCTTTCTTT. As protein: CASSPPPGTPGGTEAFF.

The rearrangement links TRBV11-3 to TRBJ2-5, with TRBD2 matching 13 bases. The CDR3 contains 16 residues. Germline CDR1 is SGHNT and CDR2 is YENEEA. V shed 1 base and J 3 bases; nucleotides not matched to a gene: 2. CDR3 amino acids: CASSLGGTSGKETQYF. The DNA for the CDR3 is TGTGCCAGCAGCTTAGGGGGGACTAGCGGGAAAGAGACCCAGTACTTC. The full variable domain, completed using reference TRBV11-3 and TRBJ2-5, is EAGVVQSPRYKIIEKKQPVAFWCNPISGHNTLYWYLQNLGQGPELLIRYENEEAVDDSQLPKDRFSAERLKGVDSTLKIQPAELGDSAVYLCASSLGGTSGKETQYFGPGTRLLVL.

This rearrangement joins TRBV18 to TRBJ2-7; D unresolved. The CDR3 sequence is 13 residues long. The V and J ends lost 0 bases and 4 bases respectively, with 7 bases between them. The germline CDR1 and CDR2 sequences are KGHSH and LQKENI. CDR3 DNA sequence: TGTGCCAGCTCACCACCAAGTCTATACGAGCAGTACTTC. This translates into CASSPPSLYEQYF.

The V and J genes are TRBV27 and TRBJ2-7; unclear D gene. The CDR3 sequence is 15 residues long. Per germline, CDR1 MNHEY and CDR2 SMNVEV (reference sequence). Trimming stripped 3 bases from V and 1 base from J, with 13 bases between. The CDR3 spells CASSLTLESSYEQYF. The CDR3, as DNA: TGTGCCAGCAGTTTGACCCTGGAGTCATCCTACGAGCAGTACTTC.

On this clone itself: This sample includes further DNA sequences coding for the same CDR3. The rearrangement links TRBV6-1 to TRBJ1-5, with 10 nucleotides matching TRBD1. V was clipped by 6 bases and J by 4 bases; unmatched bases: 3. The CDR3 sequence is 14 residues long. Germline loops: CDR1 MNHNS, CDR2 SASEGT. DNA for the CDR3: TGTGCCAGCAGCGAGGGACAGGGGAATCAGCCCCAGCATTTT. Translation gives CASSEGQGNQPQHF.

V is TRBV19 and J is TRBJ2-1; D not certain. In germline, CDR1 is LNHDA, CDR2 SQIVND (reference sequence). The CDR3 sequence is 14 residues long. Trimming took 1 base from V and 7 from J, leaving 11 bases between them. CDR3: CASSIGSRKNEQFF. Here the CDR3 DNA reads TGTGCCAGTAGTATAGGTTCGAGGAAGAATGAGCAGTTCTTC.

Concerning this clone: Other DNA variants within this sample encode the same CDR3. This chain links TRBV5-1 with TRBJ1-2, with a tentative D call TRBD1 (5 bases). The V and J ends lost 0 bases and 4 bases respectively, with 7 bases between them. This CDR3 contains 13 residues. Germline values: CDR1 SGHRS, CDR2 YFSETQ. The CDR3 DNA reads TGCGCCAGCAGCTTGGCGGGGGGCTATGGCTACACCTTC. Translating gives CASSLAGGYGYTF.

This clone was seen just once. The chain joins TRBV30 to TRBJ1-1; perhaps TRBD1 as D (5 bases). Germline CDR1 is GTSNPN and CDR2 is SVGIG (reference sequence). V lost 3 bases and J lost 3, with 11 bases in between. The CDR3 is made up of 13 amino acids. The CDR3 sequence is CAWRTGGDTEAFF. For the CDR3, the DNA is TGTGCCTGGAGAACTGGGGGGGACACTGAAGCTTTCTTT.

This chain links TRBV15 with TRBJ2-7; 8 bases align to TRBD2. The CDR3 contains 16 residues. The germline CDR1 and CDR2 sequences are LNHNV and YYDKDF (reference sequence). V was clipped by 3 bases and J by 2 bases; unmatched bases: 9. CDR3 sequence reads: CATSRDSGTSPYEQYF. Here the CDR3 DNA reads TGTGCCACCAGCAGGGACTCCGGGACTAGTCCCTACGAGCAGTACTTC. The full variable domain, rest sourced from reference TRBV15 and TRBJ2-7, is DAMVIQNPRYQVTQFGKPVTLSCSQTLNHNVMYWYQQKSSQAPKLLFHYYDKDFNNEADTPDNFQSRRPNTSFCFLDIRSPGLGDTAMYLCATSRDSGTSPYEQYFGPGTRLTVT.

The V call is TRBV6-5, the J call TRBJ2-6, with D unclear. From germline, CDR1 is MNHEY and CDR2 SVGAGI. Between the trimmed V and J ends, which lost 10 bases and 0 bases, there was a span of 10 bases. The CDR3 is 14 residues long. CDR3 nucleotides: TGTGCCACCACCGTTAGCTCTGGGGCCAACGTCCTGACTTTC. Its protein product is CATTVSSGANVLTF.

The CDR3 is CASSDRQGLGPGEKLFF. The CDR3 DNA is TGTGCCAGCAGTGATCGACAGGGGTTGGGGCCAGGGGAAAAACTGTTTTTT. The chain employs TRBV2 and TRBJ1-4; 8 bases match TRBD1. The V gene end was trimmed by 3 bases and the J gene end by 8 bases; junction bases not matched to a gene: 14. The CDR3 covers 17 residues. CDR1 is SNHLY and CDR2 is FYNNEI in the germline V gene.

This clone turned up a few times. This chain joins TRBV27 and TRBJ2-7, with TRBD2 matching 7 bases. The V and J ends lost 5 bases and 2 bases, in that order; junction bases with no gene match: 9. This CDR3 comprises 15 residues. The V gene's germline CDR1 is MNHEY and CDR2 SMNVEV (reference sequence). The CDR3 bases are TGTGCCAGCAGTCCCCAAGGGAGGGCTACCTACGAGCAGTACTTC. Translating gives CASSPQGRATYEQYF.